The rows below give T cell receptor beta chains drawn from one sample of a study of immune characterization of retroperitoneal liposarcoma. TCRdb re-called the PCR reads with MiXCR, one entry per CDR3 protein. The sample yields more than 9,000 distinct CDR3 sequences, roughly 28% seen once. The source material was blood. The receptors shown here come from a male donor with retroperitoneal liposarcoma. The CDR3 runs from the conserved cysteine through the conserved F or W. A D gene is named only where the DNA matches it firmly. Where a row states a size, it is once, few, many or the class of an expanded clone; other rows omit it.

v_call	j_call	d_call	clone_size	cdr3_aa	cdr3_nt
TRBV27	TRBJ2-5	TRBD1	NA	CASSPDRLKGTQYF	TGTGCCAGCAGTCCGGACAGGTTAAAGGGGACCCAGTACTTC
TRBV10-3	TRBJ1-1	NA	NA	CAISAGGVYTEAFF	TGTGCCATCAGTGCTGGGGGCGTCTACACTGAAGCTTTCTTT
TRBV6-6	TRBJ2-3	NA	many	CASSYTGYGATDTQYF	TGTGCCAGCAGTTACACCGGGTATGGGGCCACAGATACGCAGTATTTT
TRBV7-6	TRBJ2-3	NA	many	CASSPTITDTQYF	TGTGCCAGCAGCCCAACCATAACCGATACGCAGTATTTT
TRBV11-3	TRBJ2-2	TRBD2	NA	CASSFSGTTRTGELFF	TGTGCCAGCAGCTTTAGCGGGACAACCCGCACCGGGGAGCTGTTTTTT
TRBV12-3/TRBV12-4	TRBJ2-3	TRBD2	many	CASTHRVFGTSGGDTDTQYF	TGTGCCAGCACTCACAGGGTATTCGGGACTAGCGGGGGTGACACAGATACGCAGTATTTT
TRBV12-3/TRBV12-4	TRBJ2-4	TRBD2	NA	CASRGGLENIQYF	TGTGCCAGCAGGGGGGGACTAGAAAACATTCAGTACTTC
TRBV4-1	TRBJ1-2	NA	NA	CASSQEVLLGGYTF	TGCGCCAGCAGCCAAGAGGTACTCCTGGGGGGCTACACCTTC
TRBV11-2	TRBJ2-1	NA	few	CASSLERWNEQFF	TGTGCCAGCAGCTTAGAACGATGGAATGAGCAGTTCTTC
TRBV6-4	TRBJ2-3	NA	NA	CASSEQGDGTDTQYF	TGTGCCAGCAGCGAGCAGGGTGACGGCACAGATACGCAGTATTTT
TRBV12-3/TRBV12-4	TRBJ2-2	NA	few	CASGRTANTGELFF	TGTGCCAGCGGAAGGACAGCGAACACCGGGGAGCTGTTTTTT
TRBV10-3	TRBJ2-5	NA	medium-sized	CATRGSGETQYF	TGTGCCACGCGGGGCAGCGGTGAGACCCAGTACTTC
TRBV4-1	TRBJ1-2	TRBD1	many	CASSQLGQGTGGYTF	TGCGCCAGCAGCCAACTGGGACAGGGAACTGGTGGCTACACCTTC
TRBV7-6	TRBJ2-5	NA	NA	CASIKDTEETQYF	TGTGCCAGCATAAAAGACACAGAAGAGACCCAGTACTTC
TRBV6-1	TRBJ2-7	TRBD1	NA	CASSGQDFSYEQYF	TGTGCCAGCAGCGGACAGGACTTCTCCTACGAGCAGTACTTC
TRBV12-3/TRBV12-4	TRBJ2-1	TRBD2	few	CASSRTSWEQFF	TGTGCCAGCAGCCGGACTAGCTGGGAGCAGTTCTTC
TRBV6-1	TRBJ1-5	NA	many	CASRNLGQPQHF	TGTGCCAGCAGGAACCTGGGGCAGCCCCAGCATTTT
TRBV11-2	TRBJ2-1	NA	NA	CASSLDREWGEQFF	TGTGCCAGCAGCTTAGATCGGGAGTGGGGCGAGCAGTTCTTC